The 28 T cell receptor beta chains below were found in one sample sequenced in a study of T-cell memory formation after mild COVID-19. TCRdb called the 5' RACE reads again in MiXCR, with one record for every CDR3 protein. Of around 450,000 distinct CDR3 sequences listed, over 15% were seen once; the top ten hold about 8.8%. The sample consisted of PBMCs or a T cell subset sorted from them (not recorded which). These receptors were obtained from an adult woman who had mild COVID-19 (a few samples of this study predate the infection). Cell type and time point are not known.

Only a few counts were recorded for this clonotype. The chain combines TRBV5-1 with TRBJ1-6; 10 bases agree with TRBD1. CDR3 size: 14 residues. Germline CDR1 SGHRS, CDR2 YFSETQ. Trimming removed 3 bases from V and 8 bases from J; junction bases left unmatched: 2. Here the CDR3 DNA reads TGCGCCAGCAGCTCCGGACAGGGGGATTCACCCCTCCACTTT. As protein: CASSSGQGDSPLHF.

This clonotype has more than one count but fewer than ten. The chain is built from TRBV19 and TRBJ2-4; D is possibly TRBD2 (6 bases). Germline CDR1 LNHDA, CDR2 SQIVND (reference sequence). Between the trimmed V and J ends, which lost 3 bases and 1 base, there was a span of 16 bases. The CDR3 loop spans 17 amino acids. CDR3 sequence reads: CASSIMVGGIAKNIQYF. CDR3 DNA sequence: TGTGCCAGTAGTATTATGGTTGGAGGGATCGCCAAAAACATTCAGTACTTC.

The rearrangement joins TRBV9 to TRBJ2-5; D ambiguous. V shed 7 bases and J shed 2 bases, with 18 bases lying between them. Germline lookup yields CDR1 SGDLS and CDR2 YYNGEE. The CDR3 length is 15 residues. As DNA, the CDR3 is TGTGCCAGCTCCTCTTTGCCGGGTCGGCAAGAGACCCAGTACTTC. This sequence encodes CASSSLPGRQETQYF.

J is TRBJ2-5 and V is TRBV7-8; TRBD2 aligns across 9 bases. V gave up 4 bases and J gave up 2 bases; unmatched junction bases: 8. Germline V gene data show CDR1 as SGHVS and CDR2 as FQNEAQ. This CDR3 spans 16 amino acids. The CDR3 nucleotides read TGTGCCAGCAGCTCTCTAGCGGGACACTTACAAGAGACCCAGTACTTC. Amino acid sequence: CASSSLAGHLQETQYF.

This clonotype occurred a few times. This CDR3 is CASRGRQGLNTEAFF. CDR3 coding DNA: TGTGCCAGCAGGGGAAGACAGGGTTTGAACACTGAAGCTTTCTTT. The V and J genes are TRBV27 and TRBJ1-1; 7 bases line up with TRBD1. V shed 6 bases, J shed 0 bases, and the junction held 7 bases outside the gene matches. Germline loops: CDR1 MNHEY, CDR2 SMNVEV (reference sequence). CDR3 length equals 15 residues.

The chain joins TRBV7-3 to TRBJ2-1; 10 bases map to TRBD2. J was trimmed by 7 bases and V by 5 bases; bases with no gene match: 14. From germline, CDR1 is SGHTA and CDR2 FQGTGA. CDR3 length equals 17 residues. The CDR3 nucleotides are TGTGCCAGCAGCCCCCAATCGGAACTAGCGGGGAAAAATGAGCAGTTCTTC. Translated, it gives CASSPQSELAGKNEQFF.

This clonotype was seen more than once but under ten times. CDR3 protein: CASSQHLTGALETQYF. The CDR3 nucleotides read TGTGCCAGCAGTCAGCACTTGACAGGGGCTTTAGAGACCCAGTACTTC. V and J are TRBV2 and TRBJ2-5; 8 bases fit TRBD1. Germline loops: CDR1 SNHLY, CDR2 FYNNEI. V was clipped by 5 bases and J by 4 bases; unmatched bases: 12. The CDR3 is 16 amino acids.

This chain joins TRBV9 and TRBJ2-3; 13 nucleotides match TRBD2. CDR1 is SGDLS, CDR2 YYNGEE, per germline. V was pared by 4 bases and J by 2 bases, with 4 bases of the junction left unmatched. The CDR3 is made up of 16 amino acids. The CDR3 spells CASSKGTSGTTDTQYF. CDR3 nucleotides: TGTGCCAGCAGCAAAGGGACTAGCGGGACCACAGATACGCAGTATTTT.

V and J are TRBV7-3 and TRBJ2-2, with 10 bases that match TRBD2. With 5 bases clipped from V and 3 bases from J, the junction kept 3 bases outside the gene matches. From germline, CDR1 is SGHTA and CDR2 FQGTGA. The CDR3 is 15 residues long. CDR3 protein: CASSLAGADTGELFF. The CDR3 DNA sequence: TGTGCCAGCAGCCTAGCGGGAGCTGACACCGGGGAGCTGTTTTTT.

This clonotype has more than one count but fewer than ten. The rearrangement uses TRBV6-2 or TRBV6-3 and TRBJ2-7; D is ambiguous. CDR3 length: 12 residues. The V end lost 8 bases, the J end lost 4 bases, and 12 bases lay between the germline ends. Per germline, CDR1 MNHEY and CDR2 SVGEGT. CDR3 nucleotide sequence: TGTGCCAGCGCCTCTTCCATTTACGAGCAGTACTTC. It encodes CASASSIYEQYF.

The chain carries TRBV19 and TRBJ2-3; possibly TRBD1 for D (5 bases). Trimming pared 0 bases from V and 1 base from J, leaving 8 bases between. The V gene's germline CDR1 is LNHDA and CDR2 SQIVND (reference sequence). The CDR3 is 15 amino acids. The CDR3 sequence: CASSIDQTGTDTQYF. DNA of the CDR3: TGTGCCAGTAGTATAGACCAGACAGGCACAGATACGCAGTATTTT. The whole variable domain, remainder taken from reference TRBV19 and TRBJ2-3, is DGGITQSPKYLFRKEGQNVTLSCEQNLNHDAMYWYRQDPGQGLRLIYYSQIVNDFQKGDIAEGYSVSREKKESFPLTVTSAQKNPTAFYLCASSIDQTGTDTQYFGPGTRLTVL.

The chain combines TRBV6-4 with TRBJ2-2; D ambiguous. V was shortened by 2 bases and J by 2 bases, with 12 bases between the two germline ends. CDR1 and CDR2 (germline): MRHNA, SNTAGT. The CDR3 sequence is 16 residues long. The CDR3 loop is CASSDRSSSNTGELFF. The CDR3, as DNA: TGTGCCAGCAGTGACCGGTCAAGCTCTAACACCGGGGAGCTGTTTTTT.

The rearrangement joins TRBV7-9 to TRBJ2-4; either TRBD1 or TRBD2 may supply D (5 bases each). Trimming took off 5 bases at V and 1 base at J, with 12 bases between the two ends. This CDR3 region has 15 residues. From germline, CDR1 is SEHNR and CDR2 FQNEAQ (reference sequence). The CDR3 sequence: CASSGRGEAKNIQYF. For the CDR3, the DNA is TGTGCCAGCAGCGGACGAGGGGAGGCCAAAAACATTCAGTACTTC. Drawing the rest from reference TRBV7-9 and TRBJ2-4, the complete variable domain is DTGVSQNPRHKITKRGQNVTFRCDPISEHNRLYWYRQTLGQGPEFLTYFQNEAQLEKSRLLSDRFSAERPKGSFSTLEIQRTEQGDSAMYLCASSGRGEAKNIQYFGAGTRLSVL.

This clonotype has only a few counts. The chain uses TRBV29-1 and TRBJ2-7; 11 bases match TRBD1. Trimming cost V 2 bases and J 2 bases; bases outside gene matches: 2. Germline values: CDR1 SQVTM, CDR2 ANQGSEA. CDR3 size: 14 residues. The CDR3 DNA sequence: TGCAGCGTTGAAACGGGACAGGGGGCCTACGAGCAGTACTTC. This translates into CSVETGQGAYEQYF.

This clonotype was found a few times. The chain couples TRBV19 to TRBJ2-5, with TRBD2 matching over 12 bases. The germline CDR1 and CDR2 sequences are LNHDA and SQIVND (reference sequence). CDR3 length equals 16 residues. After removal of 3 bases from V and 5 bases from J, the junction contained 7 bases not matched to a gene. CDR3 sequence reads: CASSIGMTSGSETQYF. The CDR3 region has the DNA TGTGCCAGTAGTATTGGAATGACTAGCGGGAGCGAGACCCAGTACTTC.

This clonotype was seen a few times. This sequence joins TRBV12-3 or TRBV12-4 and TRBJ2-5; D not certain. Trimming pared 1 base from V and 5 bases from J, leaving 8 bases between. The CDR3 sequence is 13 residues long. The CDR3 protein is CASSLGVGETQYF. The CDR3 region has the DNA TGTGCCAGCAGTTTAGGGGTAGGGGAGACCCAGTACTTC.

The chain employs TRBV11-3 and TRBJ1-2; TRBD1 might be the D (5 bases). CDR1 SGHNT and CDR2 YENEEA come from the germline V gene. The CDR3 totals 14 residues. V shed 4 bases and J shed 13 bases, with 22 bases lying between them. CDR3 coding DNA: TGTGCCAGCAGCTCCCCAGGGACCAACTATGTTGGCACCTTC. It is translated as CASSSPGTNYVGTF.

This clonotype was seen a handful of times. V usage is TRBV29-1 and J usage is TRBJ2-7; TRBD2 might be the D (6 bases). This CDR3 has 12 residues. The V gene lost 0 bases and the J gene lost 3 bases, with 6 bases spanning the gap. The germline V gene encodes CDR1 SQVTM and CDR2 ANQGSEA. The CDR3 protein is CSVEERGYEQYF. The DNA for the CDR3 is TGCAGCGTTGAAGAGCGGGGCTACGAGCAGTACTTC.

J is TRBJ2-1 and V is TRBV11-3; 10 nucleotides line up with TRBD1. The germline V gene encodes CDR1 SGHNT and CDR2 YENEEA. Trimming at V came to 1 base and at J to 7 bases, leaving 4 bases not matched to a gene. The CDR3 spans 15 residues. CDR3 bases: TGTGCCAGCAGCTTAGGAGGGACAGGGGTGAATGAGCAGTTCTTC. It encodes CASSLGGTGVNEQFF.

The V and J genes are TRBV12-3 or TRBV12-4 and TRBJ1-2; D perhaps matches TRBD1 (6 bases). The V gene lost 0 bases and the J gene lost 8 bases, with 16 bases spanning the gap. The CDR3 length is 15 residues. The CDR3 region is CASSLAVWGLGGYTF. As DNA, the CDR3 is TGTGCCAGCAGTTTAGCGGTATGGGGGCTGGGGGGCTACACCTTC.

J is TRBJ2-1 and V is TRBV6-5; 8 bases map to TRBD1. CDR1 and CDR2 from the germline V gene are MNHEY and SVGAGI. The CDR3 is 17 amino acids. The junction had 15 bases not matched to a gene; V was cut back by 6 bases and J by 5 bases. Here the CDR3 reads CASSPWMSGGLDNEQFF. The CDR3 DNA follows: TGTGCCAGCAGCCCCTGGATGTCAGGGGGCTTGGACAATGAGCAGTTCTTC.

This clonotype was observed a handful of times. The chain combines TRBV7-9 with TRBJ2-1; no firm D call. Trimming stripped 6 bases from V and 8 bases from J, with 11 bases between. This CDR3 region has 12 residues. Germline V gives CDR1 SEHNR, CDR2 FQNEAQ (reference sequence). CDR3 nucleotide sequence: TGTGCCAGCAGTCCTCAGCTGGATGAGCAGTTCTTC. Translated, it gives CASSPQLDEQFF. Full variable domain (remainder filled in from reference TRBV7-9 and TRBJ2-1): DTGVSQNPRHKITKRGQNVTFRCDPISEHNRLYWYRQTLGQGPEFLTYFQNEAQLEKSRLLSDRFSAERPKGSFSTLEIQRTEQGDSAMYLCASSPQLDEQFFGPGTRLTVL.

This clonotype was counted only a few times. As DNA, the CDR3 is TGTGCCAGCAGTTTATGGGGGATCTCCGGAAACACCATATATTTT. Protein: CASSLWGISGNTIYF. The chain has TRBV28 and TRBJ1-3; D ambiguous. CDR3 size: 15 residues. The V end was cut by 0 bases, the J end by 4 bases, with 10 bases between. Germline CDR1 reads MDHEN; CDR2 reads SYDVKM.

This clonotype was observed a few times. The chain recombines TRBV20-1 with TRBJ1-2; D remains ambiguous. Germline lookup yields CDR1 DFQATT and CDR2 SNEGSKA (reference sequence). V was trimmed by 2 bases and J by 9 bases, leaving 10 bases between them. The CDR3 runs 11 residues. CDR3 nucleotide sequence: TGCAGTGCTAGACGCCTTCCGAGCTACACCTTC. It encodes CSARRLPSYTF.

The chain joins TRBV12-3 or TRBV12-4 to TRBJ2-2; no definite D call. V was trimmed by 1 base and J by 6 bases, leaving 6 bases between them. The CDR3 runs to 13 residues. CDR3 loop: CASSLGAAGELFF. The DNA of the CDR3 is TGTGCCAGCAGTTTAGGTGCGGCCGGGGAGCTGTTTTTT.

This clonotype has only a few counts. The V gene is TRBV30, the J gene TRBJ2-7, with D uncertain. V was shortened by 4 bases and J by 2 bases, with 9 bases between the two germline ends. CDR1 and CDR2 from the germline V gene are GTSNPN and SVGIG (reference sequence). This CDR3 has 12 residues. Here the CDR3 DNA reads TGTGCCTGGACTCATACCACCTACGAGCAGTACTTC. The encoded protein is CAWTHTTYEQYF.

A few counts support this clonotype. V is TRBV7-9 and J is TRBJ2-2; TRBD1 might be the D (6 bases). Trimming stripped 4 bases from V and 0 bases from J, with 12 bases between. CDR3 size: 16 residues. Per germline, CDR1 SEHNR and CDR2 FQNEAQ (reference sequence). CDR3 DNA sequence: TGTGCCAGCAGCTCCGGGACATTTGCGAACACCGGGGAGCTGTTTTTT. Protein: CASSSGTFANTGELFF.

The J gene is TRBJ2-3, the V gene TRBV9; 7 bases are shared with TRBD1. The CDR3 totals 15 residues. Germline CDR1 is SGDLS and CDR2 is YYNGEE. J lost 4 bases, V lost 3 bases, and 8 bases had no gene match. DNA of the CDR3: TGTGCCAGCAGCGGGCGACAGGGTAGTCCAGATACGCAGTATTTT. It translates to CASSGRQGSPDTQYF.